These 31 T cell receptor beta chains were all obtained from the same sample, sequenced in a study of T cell repertoires and Cas9 in healthy adults. Assay used: immunoSEQ multiplex PCR; TCRdb lists only in-frame clones, some missing. Among over 12,000 clones listed, about 88% were seen once. Sequencing input: Tregs (CD4+, CD25+, CD127-, CD137-, CD154-) from PBMCs; culture status not recorded. The receptor source for this set is a human donor in good health.

The chain carries TRBV5-4 and TRBJ2-2, with D perhaps matching TRBD1 (6 bases). Germline CDR1 and CDR2: SGHNT and YYREEE (reference sequence). V gave up 5 bases and J gave up 2 bases, with 16 bases separating them. CDR3 size: 16 residues. CDR3 sequence reads: CASRRDRTANTGELFF. CDR3 DNA sequence: TGTGCCAGCAGGCGAGATCGGACAGCCAACACCGGGGAGCTGTTTTTT.

The rearrangement uses TRBV9 and TRBJ1-5, with no clear D. V was shortened by 0 bases and J by 0 bases, with 10 bases between the two germline ends. The length of the CDR3 is 16 residues. Germline V gene lookup returns CDR1 SGDLS and CDR2 YYNGEE. CDR3 sequence reads: CASSVGTDYSNQPQHF. In DNA form, the CDR3 reads TGTGCCAGCAGCGTAGGTACGGATTATAGCAATCAGCCCCAGCATTTT.

The chain links TRBV4-3 to TRBJ1-1; TRBD1 is a possible D gene (6 bases). Germline V gene data show CDR1 as LGHNA and CDR2 as YSLEER. This CDR3 has 16 amino acids. Trimming cost V 1 base and J 0 bases, with 12 bases left between them. CDR3 sequence: CASSQGGGNMNTEAFF. The CDR3 bases are TGCGCCAGCAGCCAAGGAGGGGGGAACATGAACACTGAAGCTTTCTTT.

This chain uses TRBV30 with TRBJ1-2; D possibly corresponds to TRBD1 (5 bases). Between the trimmed V and J ends, which lost 3 bases and 3 bases, there was a span of 8 bases. CDR3 length equals 12 residues. Germline V lookup: CDR1 GTSNPN, CDR2 SVGIG (reference sequence). Written as DNA, the CDR3 is TGTGCCTGGAGCCAGGGATACTATGGCTACACCTTC. Encoded protein: CAWSQGYYGYTF.

The rearrangement uses TRBV2 and TRBJ1-3; a weak D match, TRBD1 (5 bases). Deletions cut 5 bases from V and 0 bases from J, with 8 bases between. Germline V lookup: CDR1 SNHLY, CDR2 FYNNEI. CDR3 length: 14 amino acids. The CDR3 DNA is TGTGCCAGCAGTCTTAGGGGCTCTGGAAACACCATATATTTT. Protein: CASSLRGSGNTIYF.

V and J are TRBV5-1 and TRBJ1-1; 11 positions match TRBD1. Trimming took 4 bases from V and 11 from J; bases not matched to a gene: 10. Germline lookup yields CDR1 SGHRS and CDR2 YFSETQ. The CDR3 is made up of 14 amino acids. CDR3 amino acids: CASSVGDRGASAFF. CDR3 in DNA: TGCGCCAGCAGCGTGGGGGACAGGGGGGCCTCGGCTTTCTTT.

V usage is TRBV11-1 and J usage is TRBJ2-7; 10 bases map to TRBD2. The CDR3 is made up of 15 amino acids. V was clipped by 0 bases and J by 4 bases; unmatched bases: 3. Germline CDR1 and CDR2: SGHAT and FQDESV (reference sequence). For the CDR3, the DNA is TGTGCCAGCAGCTTAGCTAAGACTAGCGGGTACGAGCAGTACTTC. Translation: CASSLAKTSGYEQYF.

The rearrangement links TRBV28 to TRBJ1-4; D is perhaps TRBD1 (5 bases). V lost 3 bases, J lost 2 bases, and 19 bases lay in between. The CDR3 contains 18 residues. Germline V gives CDR1 MDHEN, CDR2 SYDVKM. The CDR3 DNA sequence: TGTGCCAGCAGTTTCCCCAGAAGTCGGGGCATCACTAATGAAAAACTGTTTTTT. Its translation: CASSFPRSRGITNEKLFF.

The rearrangement joins TRBV28 to TRBJ2-1; D is undetermined. Germline V gene lookup returns CDR1 MDHEN and CDR2 SYDVKM. This CDR3 contains 13 residues. V lost 6 bases and J 4 bases, leaving 10 bases between the germline ends. CDR3 sequence: CASSFSTYNEQFF. The CDR3, as DNA: TGTGCCAGCAGCTTCTCCACTTACAATGAGCAGTTCTTC.

V gene TRBV2 combines with J gene TRBJ1-2, with D unresolved. This CDR3 has 15 residues. V lost 6 bases and J 2 bases, leaving 16 bases between the germline ends. CDR1 is SNHLY and CDR2 is FYNNEI in the germline V gene. The CDR3 sequence: CASSSRYEGNYGYTF. The CDR3 DNA sequence: TGTGCCAGCAGCTCCCGCTACGAGGGCAACTATGGCTACACCTTC.

In its sample, this clone was seen once. The chain employs TRBV6-6 and TRBJ1-3; no clear D. The germline V gene encodes CDR1 MNHNY and CDR2 SVGAGI (reference sequence). Deletions cut 0 bases from V and 4 bases from J, with 7 bases between. This CDR3 has 14 amino acids. The CDR3, as DNA: TGTGCCAGCAGTTACTCATCCTCAGGAAACACCATATATTTT. This sequence encodes CASSYSSSGNTIYF.

This chain joins TRBV19 and TRBJ2-3; 8 nucleotides line up with TRBD2. V was clipped by 3 bases and J by 6 bases; unmatched bases: 14. CDR3 size: 17 residues. Germline loops: CDR1 LNHDA, CDR2 SQIVND (reference sequence). CDR3 loop: CASSMRTAGVTWDTQYF. The CDR3 DNA follows: TGTGCCAGTAGTATGCGGACAGCGGGAGTCACATGGGATACGCAGTATTTT.

The chain uses TRBV15 and TRBJ2-3; TRBD2 matches at 9 bases. CDR3 length: 16 amino acids. From germline, CDR1 is LNHNV and CDR2 YYDKDF (reference sequence). The V gene end was trimmed by 4 bases and the J gene end by 4 bases; junction bases not matched to a gene: 9. CDR3: CATSTLGTSRPDTQYF. CDR3 nucleotide sequence: TGTGCCACCAGCACACTAGGGACTAGCCGACCAGATACGCAGTATTTT.

The rearrangement joins TRBV15 to TRBJ1-1; D is unclear. Germline loops: CDR1 LNHNV, CDR2 YYDKDF (reference sequence). The V end lost 0 bases, the J end lost 10 bases, and 12 bases lay between the germline ends. This CDR3 comprises 13 residues. The CDR3 DNA is TGTGCCACCAGCAGAGATCTGGCGTACGCAGCTTTCTTT. Translating it yields CATSRDLAYAAFF.

The chain recombines TRBV7-9 with TRBJ1-3; D remains unclear. The CDR3 consists of 16 residues. Deletions cut 0 bases from V and 2 bases from J, with 11 bases between. Germline V gene sequence: CDR1 SEHNR, CDR2 FQNEAQ (reference sequence). CDR3 sequence reads: CASSLATTPAGNTIYF. The CDR3 DNA sequence: TGTGCCAGCAGCTTAGCGACTACACCGGCTGGAAACACCATATATTTT.

The gene calls are TRBV7-3 and TRBJ2-5; 12 nucleotides line up with TRBD2. V trimming: 5 bases; J trimming: 5 bases; junction bases outside the gene matches: 9. The CDR3 loop spans 16 amino acids. The germline CDR1 and CDR2 sequences are SGHTA and FQGTGA. The CDR3 region has the DNA TGTGCCAGCAGCCTCCCCCTAGCGGGAGGGCGGGAGACCCAGTACTTC. Residues: CASSLPLAGGRETQYF.

This chain connects TRBV28 to TRBJ1-5; unclear D gene. V was shortened by 1 base and J by 2 bases, with 12 bases between the two germline ends. Germline lookup yields CDR1 MDHEN and CDR2 SYDVKM. This CDR3 is 16 amino acids long. The CDR3 sequence is CASSLSPGSRNQPQHF. The CDR3 bases are TGTGCCAGCAGTTTATCCCCGGGGAGCCGCAATCAGCCCCAGCATTTT.

In its sample, this clone was seen a few times. The chain recombines TRBV19 with TRBJ1-1; D uncertain. The CDR3 consists of 12 residues. Trimming removed 5 bases at V and 10 bases at J, with 14 bases between. Germline V gives CDR1 LNHDA, CDR2 SQIVND (reference sequence). The CDR3 reads CASSPPPTGAFF. CDR3 sequence (DNA): TGTGCCAGTAGTCCACCTCCTACCGGAGCTTTCTTT.

The chain combines TRBV7-2 with TRBJ2-1, with D perhaps matching TRBD1 (6 bases). V lost 4 bases and J 5 bases, leaving 18 bases between the germline ends. The CDR3 runs to 16 residues. The V gene's germline CDR1 is SGHTA and CDR2 FQGNSA. The CDR3 loop reads CASSSRGLKANNEQFF. Here the CDR3 DNA reads TGTGCCAGCAGCTCCAGGGGTTTGAAGGCTAACAATGAGCAGTTCTTC.

This chain joins TRBV10-3 and TRBJ1-6; 7 nucleotides match TRBD1. J lost 11 bases, V lost 2 bases, and 15 bases had no gene match. This CDR3 region has 17 residues. Germline V lookup: CDR1 ENHRY, CDR2 SYGVKD. DNA of the CDR3: TGTGCCATCAGTGAGCGGGGTGGGGAGGGGGCCGGAGCACCCCTCCACTTT. Protein sequence: CAISERGGEGAGAPLHF.

The table lists this clone with a few counts. The V and J genes are TRBV5-1 and TRBJ2-1; perhaps TRBD1 as D (5 bases). V was pared by 0 bases and J by 4 bases, with 11 bases between. CDR3 length: 15 residues. In germline, CDR1 is SGHRS, CDR2 YFSETQ. The CDR3 reads CASSLGQGYYNEQFF. The CDR3 bases are TGCGCCAGCAGCTTGGGGCAGGGATATTACAATGAGCAGTTCTTC.

The chain joins TRBV7-9 to TRBJ2-1, with TRBD2 as a possible D gene (5 bases). CDR3 length: 11 residues. The germline V and J ends were trimmed by 9 bases and 3 bases, with 6 bases remaining between them. CDR1 SEHNR and CDR2 FQNEAQ come from the germline V gene (reference sequence). In nucleotides, the CDR3 is TGTGCCAGAGACTACTACAATGAGCAGTTCTTC. It yields the protein CARDYYNEQFF.

This rearrangement joins TRBV6-5 to TRBJ2-5, with a weak D call TRBD1 (6 bases). The CDR3 runs 16 residues. Germline V gene lookup returns CDR1 MNHEY and CDR2 SVGAGI. Deletions cut 3 bases from V and 5 bases from J, with 19 bases between. The CDR3 region has the DNA TGTGCCAGCAGTTATGGGGGCCACTTGGGATGGGAGACCCAGTACTTC. Its protein product is CASSYGGHLGWETQYF.

V gene TRBV11-3 combines with J gene TRBJ2-5; D gene uncertain. In germline, CDR1 is SGHNT, CDR2 YENEEA. Trimming removed 0 bases from V and 5 bases from J, with 16 bases in between. The CDR3 loop spans 16 amino acids. This chain's CDR3 is CASSLDPRSIRETQYF. CDR3 DNA: TGTGCCAGCAGCTTAGATCCCCGGAGTATTCGGGAGACCCAGTACTTC.

The genes are TRBV5-1 and TRBJ2-5; 10 bases fit TRBD2. This CDR3 spans 15 amino acids. With V trimmed by 3 bases and J by 5 bases, 7 bases remained unmatched. Germline-derived CDR1 and CDR2 are SGHRS and YFSETQ. CDR3 region: CASSWKTSGIETQYF. DNA for the CDR3: TGCGCCAGCAGCTGGAAAACTAGCGGGATTGAGACCCAGTACTTC.

This clone was observed a handful of times. The chain has TRBV4-1 and TRBJ1-3, with a weak D call TRBD1 (5 bases). The CDR3 length is 17 residues. Trimming removed 4 bases at V and 0 bases at J, with 16 bases between. Germline V gene data show CDR1 as MGHRA and CDR2 as YSYEKL. Written as DNA, the CDR3 is TGCGCCAGCAGCCTCGAAGGGACGGCAGTCTCTGGAAACACCATATATTTT. Its translation: CASSLEGTAVSGNTIYF.

The rearrangement joins TRBV4-1 to TRBJ2-5; D is possibly TRBD1 or TRBD2 (6 bases each). The DNA end is a closer match to TRBJ2-7, so the J assignment may be wrong. The CDR3 has 15 residues. Germline V CDR1 and CDR2: MGHRA, YSYEKL. This chain's CDR3 is CASSGQWGASYEQYF. In DNA, the CDR3 is TGCGCCAGCAGCGGACAATGGGGGGCATCCTACGAGCAGTACTTC.

This clone was recorded once. The chain links TRBV7-2 to TRBJ2-1, with D tentatively TRBD2 (5 bases). The V end lost 3 bases, the J end lost 10 bases, and 10 bases lay between the germline ends. CDR1 SGHTA and CDR2 FQGNSA come from the germline V gene. The CDR3 spans 12 residues. CDR3 in DNA: TGTGCCAGCAGCTTTAGGGAGCTCGAGCAGTTCTTC. Amino acid sequence: CASSFRELEQFF.

The genes are TRBV6-4 and TRBJ2-4; D is unresolved. The V and J ends lost 7 bases and 1 base respectively, with 14 bases between them. There are 15 residues in the CDR3. Germline V gene lookup returns CDR1 MRHNA and CDR2 SNTAGT. CDR3 sequence: CASTDTTRAKNIQYF. The CDR3 nucleotides are TGTGCCAGCACCGACACGACGAGGGCCAAAAACATTCAGTACTTC.

The chain carries TRBV5-5 and TRBJ2-2, with a possible D match to TRBD1 (6 bases). The CDR3 is 16 residues long. V shed 5 bases and J shed 2 bases, with 16 bases lying between them. Per the germline V gene, CDR1 is SGHKS and CDR2 is YYEKEE (reference sequence). The CDR3 region has the DNA TGTGCCAGCAGGCGAGATCGGACAGCCAACACCGGGGAGCTGTTTTTT. This sequence encodes CASRRDRTANTGELFF.

The genes are TRBV5-3 and TRBJ1-4; D may be TRBD1 (5 bases). TRBV5-3 qualifies as an ORF whose function is uncertain. This CDR3 has 13 residues. Trimming cost V 5 bases and J 7 bases, with 12 bases left between them. The CDR3 sequence is CARRTRDSEKLFF. The DNA for the CDR3 is TGTGCCAGAAGGACCAGGGATAGTGAAAAACTGTTTTTT.